This T cell receptor beta chain came from a study of T cell responses to AZD1222 COVID-19 vaccine. Looked up from germline, CDR1 is MDHEN and CDR2 is SYDVKM. Trimming cost V 5 bases and J 0 bases, with 14 bases left between them. This CDR3 region has 16 residues. Second-dose timings of about 4 or about 12 weeks were pooled. Points from the study as a whole: Per reports, nearly half of all spike-specific TCRs target regions that are unmutated in variants. Researchers report vaccine-associated CD4 TCRs spanning spike, with dominance at 160-218 and 743-854.

A word on this clone: No antigen is known for it.

Clones were read by immunoSEQ multiplex PCR, and TCRdb kept only the in-frame ones, dropping some. This table holds about 74,000 clones, around 93% found once. The sample in question was peripheral blood, obtained 28 days after the second AZD1222 dose. V usage is TRBV28 and J usage is TRBJ2-1, with D perhaps being TRBD1 or TRBD2 (6 bases each). This sequence was found in an adult who received the AZD1222 COVID-19 vaccine. The CDR3 spells CASSTQGTYSYNEQFF. The CDR3 DNA reads TGTGCCAGCAGTACCCAGGGGACTTACTCCTACAATGAGCAGTTCTTC.